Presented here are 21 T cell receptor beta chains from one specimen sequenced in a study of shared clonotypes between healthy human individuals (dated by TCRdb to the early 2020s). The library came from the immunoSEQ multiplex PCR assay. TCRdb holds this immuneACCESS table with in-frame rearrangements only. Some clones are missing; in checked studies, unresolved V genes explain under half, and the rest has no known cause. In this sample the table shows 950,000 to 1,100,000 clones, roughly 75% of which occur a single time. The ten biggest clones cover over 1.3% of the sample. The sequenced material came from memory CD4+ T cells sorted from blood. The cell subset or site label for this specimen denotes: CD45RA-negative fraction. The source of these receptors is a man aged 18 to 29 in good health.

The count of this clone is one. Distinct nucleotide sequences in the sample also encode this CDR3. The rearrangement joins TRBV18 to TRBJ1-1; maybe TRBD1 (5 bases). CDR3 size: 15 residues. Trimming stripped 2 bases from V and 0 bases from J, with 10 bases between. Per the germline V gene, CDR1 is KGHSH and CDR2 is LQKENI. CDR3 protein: CASSPVAGLNTEAFF. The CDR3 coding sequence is TGTGCCAGCTCACCAGTTGCAGGGCTGAACACTGAAGCTTTCTTT.

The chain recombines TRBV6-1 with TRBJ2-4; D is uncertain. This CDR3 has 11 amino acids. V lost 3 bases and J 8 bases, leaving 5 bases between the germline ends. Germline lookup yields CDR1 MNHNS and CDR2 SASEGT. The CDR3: CASSEPDIQYF. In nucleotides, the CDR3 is TGTGCCAGCAGTGAGCCAGACATTCAGTACTTC.

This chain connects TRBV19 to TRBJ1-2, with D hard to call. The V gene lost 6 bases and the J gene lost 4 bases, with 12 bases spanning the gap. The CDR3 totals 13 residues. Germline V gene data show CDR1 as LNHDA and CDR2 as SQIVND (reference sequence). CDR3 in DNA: TGTGCCAGTAGGATGGACGGGTTCTATGGCTACACCTTC. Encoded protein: CASRMDGFYGYTF.

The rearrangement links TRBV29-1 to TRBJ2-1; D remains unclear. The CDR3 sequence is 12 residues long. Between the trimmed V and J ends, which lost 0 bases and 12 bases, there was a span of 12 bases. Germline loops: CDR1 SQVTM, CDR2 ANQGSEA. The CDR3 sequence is CSVEDLTIGQFF. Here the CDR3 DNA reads TGCAGCGTTGAAGATCTAACCATTGGGCAGTTCTTC.

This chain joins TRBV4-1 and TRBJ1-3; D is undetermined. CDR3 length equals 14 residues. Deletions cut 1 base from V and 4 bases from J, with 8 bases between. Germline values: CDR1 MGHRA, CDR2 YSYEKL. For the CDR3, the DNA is TGCGCCAGCAGCCAAGTTGGGCAAGGAAACACCATATATTTT. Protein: CASSQVGQGNTIYF.

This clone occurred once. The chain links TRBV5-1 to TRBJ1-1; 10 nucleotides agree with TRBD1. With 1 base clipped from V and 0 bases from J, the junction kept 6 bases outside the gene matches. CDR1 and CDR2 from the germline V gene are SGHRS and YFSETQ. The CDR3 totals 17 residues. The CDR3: CASSLTGTGDLNTEAFF. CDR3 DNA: TGCGCCAGCAGCTTGACTGGGACAGGGGATTTGAACACTGAAGCTTTCTTT.

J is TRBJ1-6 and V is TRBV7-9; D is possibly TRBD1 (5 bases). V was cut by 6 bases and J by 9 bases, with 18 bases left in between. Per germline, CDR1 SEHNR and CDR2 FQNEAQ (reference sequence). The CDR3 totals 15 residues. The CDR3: CASSPGSGDSSPLHF. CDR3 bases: TGTGCCAGCAGTCCAGGGTCGGGAGATTCTTCACCCCTCCACTTT. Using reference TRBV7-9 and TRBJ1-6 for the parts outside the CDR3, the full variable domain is DTGVSQNPRHKITKRGQNVTFRCDPISEHNRLYWYRQTLGQGPEFLTYFQNEAQLEKSRLLSDRFSAERPKGSFSTLEIQRTEQGDSAMYLCASSPGSGDSSPLHFGNGTRLTVT.

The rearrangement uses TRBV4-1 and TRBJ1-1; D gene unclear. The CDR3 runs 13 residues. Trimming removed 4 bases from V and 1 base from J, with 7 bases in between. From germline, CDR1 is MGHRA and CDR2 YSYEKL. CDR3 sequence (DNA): TGCGCCAGCAGCCGGAGTGAGAACACTGAAGCTTTCTTT. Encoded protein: CASSRSENTEAFF.

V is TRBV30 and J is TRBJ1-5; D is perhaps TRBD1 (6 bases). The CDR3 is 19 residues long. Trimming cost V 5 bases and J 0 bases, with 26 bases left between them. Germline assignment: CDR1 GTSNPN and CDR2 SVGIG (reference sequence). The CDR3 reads CAWGLTGQSNRYSNQPQHF. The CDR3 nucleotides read TGTGCCTGGGGGCTCACAGGACAGAGCAACCGCTATAGCAATCAGCCCCAGCATTTT.

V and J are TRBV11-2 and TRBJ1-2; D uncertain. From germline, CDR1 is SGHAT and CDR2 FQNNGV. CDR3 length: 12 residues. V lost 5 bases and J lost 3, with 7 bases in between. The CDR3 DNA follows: TGTGCCAGCAGCCAGGCGGACTATGGCTACACCTTC. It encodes CASSQADYGYTF.

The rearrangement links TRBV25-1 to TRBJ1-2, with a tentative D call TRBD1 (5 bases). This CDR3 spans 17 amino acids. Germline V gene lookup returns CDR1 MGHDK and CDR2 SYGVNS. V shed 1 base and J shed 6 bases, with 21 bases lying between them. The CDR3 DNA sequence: TGTGCCAGCAGTGAATCCTTACCGTGGAGGGGTAGAAATGGCTACACCTTC. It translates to CASSESLPWRGRNGYTF.

CDR3 nucleotides: TGTGCCTGGAGTTCGATTGACAGGGGGCTGCATCAGCCCCAGCATTTT. This gives the protein CAWSSIDRGLHQPQHF. This chain joins TRBV30 and TRBJ1-5; 10 positions match TRBD1. V shed 2 bases, J shed 5 bases, and the junction held 9 bases outside the gene matches. This CDR3 spans 16 amino acids. The germline CDR1 and CDR2 sequences are GTSNPN and SVGIG (reference sequence).

DNA for the CDR3: TGTGCCAGCAGCCCCACCGGACAGGGGGCAAGCGGGGAGCTGTTTTTT. Protein sequence: CASSPTGQGASGELFF. The J gene is TRBJ2-2, the V gene TRBV5-4; 11 bases agree with TRBD1. The CDR3 contains 16 residues. V lost 4 bases and J lost 7; bases outside the gene matches: 9. Germline CDR1 reads SGHNT; CDR2 reads YYREEE (reference sequence). Full variable domain (rest looked up from reference TRBV5-4 and TRBJ2-2): ETGVTQSPTHLIKTRGQQVTLRCSSQSGHNTVSWYQQALGQGPQFIFQYYREEENGRGNFPPRFSGLQFPNYSSELNVNALELDDSALYLCASSPTGQGASGELFFGEGSRLTVL.

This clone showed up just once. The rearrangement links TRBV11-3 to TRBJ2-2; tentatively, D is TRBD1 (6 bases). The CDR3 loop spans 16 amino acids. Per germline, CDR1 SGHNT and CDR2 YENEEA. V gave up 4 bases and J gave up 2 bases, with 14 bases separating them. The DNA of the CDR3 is TGTGCCAGCAGCTCCGAAGGGACAAAAAACACCGGGGAGCTGTTTTTT. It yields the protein CASSSEGTKNTGELFF.

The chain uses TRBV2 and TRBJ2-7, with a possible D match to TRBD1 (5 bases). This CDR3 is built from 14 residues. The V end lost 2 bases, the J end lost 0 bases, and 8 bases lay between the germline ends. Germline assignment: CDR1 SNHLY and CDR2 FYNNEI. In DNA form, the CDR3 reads TGTGCCAGCAGTGAACAGGGATTCTCCTACGAGCAGTACTTC. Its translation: CASSEQGFSYEQYF.

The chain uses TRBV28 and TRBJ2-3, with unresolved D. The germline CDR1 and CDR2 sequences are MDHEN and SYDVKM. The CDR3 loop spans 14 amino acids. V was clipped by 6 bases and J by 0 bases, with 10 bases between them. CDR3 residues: CASSRRTSTDTQYF. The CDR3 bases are TGTGCCAGCAGCCGCAGGACCAGCACAGATACGCAGTATTTT.

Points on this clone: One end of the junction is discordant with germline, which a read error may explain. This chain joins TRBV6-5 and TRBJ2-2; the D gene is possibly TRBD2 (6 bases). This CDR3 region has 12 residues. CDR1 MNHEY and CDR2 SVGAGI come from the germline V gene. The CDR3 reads CASSYSRRGAVF. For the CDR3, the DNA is TGTGCCAGCAGTTACTCGAGGCGGGGAGCTGTTTTT.

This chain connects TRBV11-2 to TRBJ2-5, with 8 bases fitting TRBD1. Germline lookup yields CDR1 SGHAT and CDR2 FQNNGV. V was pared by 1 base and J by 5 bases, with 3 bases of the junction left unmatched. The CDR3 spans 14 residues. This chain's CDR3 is CASSLGNRGETQYF. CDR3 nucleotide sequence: TGTGCCAGCAGCTTAGGCAACAGGGGGGAGACCCAGTACTTC.

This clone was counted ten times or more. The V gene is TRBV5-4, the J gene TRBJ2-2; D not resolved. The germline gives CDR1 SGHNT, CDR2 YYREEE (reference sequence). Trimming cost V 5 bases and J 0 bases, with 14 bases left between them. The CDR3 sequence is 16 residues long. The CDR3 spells CASRSGFYANTGELFF. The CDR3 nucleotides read TGTGCCAGCAGATCGGGTTTCTACGCGAACACCGGGGAGCTGTTTTTT.

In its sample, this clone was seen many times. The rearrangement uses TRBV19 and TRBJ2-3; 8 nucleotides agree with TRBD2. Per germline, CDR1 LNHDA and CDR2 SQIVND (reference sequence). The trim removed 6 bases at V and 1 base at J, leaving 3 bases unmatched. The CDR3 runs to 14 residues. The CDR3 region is CASRRAGGTDTQYF. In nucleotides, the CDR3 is TGTGCCAGTAGGAGAGCGGGAGGCACAGATACGCAGTATTTT.

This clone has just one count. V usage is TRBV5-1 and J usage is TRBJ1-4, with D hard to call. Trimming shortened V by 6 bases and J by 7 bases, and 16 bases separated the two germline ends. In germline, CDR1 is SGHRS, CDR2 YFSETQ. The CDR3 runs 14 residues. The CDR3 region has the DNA TGCGCCAGCACCGCCCGAGGATCAGGTGAAAAACTGTTTTTT. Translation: CASTARGSGEKLFF. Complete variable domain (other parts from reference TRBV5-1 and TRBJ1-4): KAGVTQTPRYLIKTRGQQVTLSCSPISGHRSVSWYQQTPGQGLQFLFEYFSETQRNKGNFPGRFSGRQFSNSRSEMNVSTLELGDSALYLCASTARGSGEKLFFGSGTQLSVL.